Presented here are 31 T cell receptor beta chains from one specimen sequenced in a study of cytomegalovirus exposure and HLA in healthy donors (dated by TCRdb to about 2017). Library creation used the immunoSEQ multiplex PCR assay. For the multiplex PCR, a mixture combining 60 forward primers for TCR Vbeta segments and 13 reverse primers for TCR Jbeta segments was used. Sourced from immuneACCESS, this table was stored by TCRdb with only in-frame sequences that have V and J called. A share of the clones is absent; for the studies checked, an unresolved V gene accounts for under half, and the remainder has no known explanation. The sample table holds hundreds of thousands of clones, of which approximately 70% were seen once. The top ten clonotypes cover 2% to 3% of the sample. The material sequenced was PBMCs. The receptors stem from a man in his forties in good health and CMV-seropositive.

This rearrangement joins TRBV7-9 to TRBJ1-2; no definite D call. This CDR3 has 15 amino acids. The germline CDR1 and CDR2 sequences are SEHNR and FQNEAQ (reference sequence). The germline V and J ends were trimmed by 3 bases and 0 bases, with 11 bases remaining between them. CDR3 sequence reads: CASSLYTQANYGYTF. The CDR3 nucleotides are TGTGCCAGCAGCTTGTACACACAAGCTAACTATGGCTACACCTTC.

The genes are TRBV6-4 and TRBJ1-1; D unresolved. This CDR3 has 13 amino acids. Trimming stripped 6 bases from V and 3 bases from J, with 11 bases between. Germline CDR1 and CDR2: MRHNA and SNTAGT. The DNA of the CDR3 is TGTGCCAGCAGCCTTGAGGAGGACACTGAAGCTTTCTTT. This encodes CASSLEEDTEAFF.

This clone turned up a few times. The chain couples TRBV29-1 to TRBJ2-1, with TRBD1 identical over 8 bases. The CDR3 runs to 15 residues. The V segment lost 8 bases and the J segment 6 bases; nucleotides outside the gene matches: 15. Germline CDR1 and CDR2: SQVTM and ANQGSEA. The DNA for the CDR3 is TGCAGCCCTGCCCCCGCCAGGGGGCTTTTCAATGAGCAGTTCTTC. Translation gives CSPAPARGLFNEQFF.

The rearrangement uses TRBV12-5 and TRBJ2-1; the match to TRBD2 covers 16 bases. Germline values: CDR1 LGHNT, CDR2 FRNRAP. The trim removed 1 base at V and 0 bases at J, leaving 6 bases unmatched. The CDR3 is 20 residues long. The CDR3 DNA sequence: TGTGCTAGTGGTTTGGGTCCCGGGACTAGCGGGGGGGGCTCCTACAATGAGCAGTTCTTC. It codes for CASGLGPGTSGGGSYNEQFF.

V gene TRBV19 combines with J gene TRBJ2-5; TRBD1 matches 9 bases. Germline V lookup: CDR1 LNHDA, CDR2 SQIVND (reference sequence). CDR3 length: 14 amino acids. V lost 4 bases and J lost 2; bases outside the gene matches: 2. The CDR3 DNA reads TGTGCCAGTAGTAGAGGGACAGGGCAAGAGACCCAGTACTTC. Translated, it gives CASSRGTGQETQYF.

In its sample, this clone was seen a few times. The CDR3 here is CASSLGSTSGRSETQYF. CDR3 in DNA: TGTGCCAGCTCACTGGGATCCACTAGCGGACGGAGTGAGACCCAGTACTTC. V usage is TRBV18 and J usage is TRBJ2-5; 8 positions agree with TRBD2. The germline CDR1 and CDR2 sequences are KGHSH and LQKENI. There are 17 residues in the CDR3. V was clipped by 4 bases and J by 5 bases; unmatched bases: 15.

This clone occurred a few times. This rearrangement joins TRBV5-1 to TRBJ2-7; D perhaps matches TRBD1 (6 bases). Trimming removed 6 bases from V and 2 bases from J, with 12 bases in between. The CDR3 totals 13 residues. Germline lookup yields CDR1 SGHRS and CDR2 YFSETQ. This CDR3 is CASTQGQPYEQYF. For the CDR3, the DNA is TGCGCCAGCACCCAGGGACAACCCTACGAGCAGTACTTC.

The rearrangement links TRBV27 to TRBJ2-2, with D possibly matching TRBD2 (6 bases). The V end was cut by 5 bases, the J end by 7 bases, with 14 bases between. The CDR3 spans 14 residues. Germline V CDR1 and CDR2: MNHEY, SMNVEV (reference sequence). The CDR3 region has the DNA TGTGCCAGCAGTCCCGGAACTAGCAGCGGGGAGCTGTTTTTT. This gives the protein CASSPGTSSGELFF.

This clone was recorded a few times. V and J are TRBV2 and TRBJ2-4, with a possible D match to TRBD1 (6 bases). The CDR3 covers 16 residues. Trimming removed 5 bases at V and 0 bases at J, with 14 bases between. The germline CDR1 and CDR2 sequences are SNHLY and FYNNEI. The CDR3 spells CASSPSRGLAKNIQYF. The CDR3 nucleotides read TGTGCCAGCAGTCCCTCCAGGGGTCTAGCCAAAAACATTCAGTACTTC.

V and J are TRBV7-9 and TRBJ1-6; TRBD1 agrees at 8 bases. The V gene's germline CDR1 is SEHNR and CDR2 FQNEAQ (reference sequence). With V trimmed by 5 bases and J by 9 bases, 3 bases remained unmatched. The CDR3 runs 13 residues. The CDR3 DNA sequence: TGTGCCAGCAGCAGGACAGGGAGTTCACCCCTCCACTTT. Translating it yields CASSRTGSSPLHF.

The rearrangement links TRBV19 to TRBJ1-2, with TRBD1 matching over 8 bases. This CDR3 region has 14 residues. From germline, CDR1 is LNHDA and CDR2 SQIVND (reference sequence). Losses at the gene ends were 8 bases for V and 1 base for J; bases not matched to a gene: 6. The CDR3 loop is CASRRGLGNYGYTF. The CDR3 DNA reads as TGTGCCAGTCGCAGGGGGCTGGGTAACTATGGCTACACCTTC.

The chain combines TRBV19 with TRBJ1-5, with a possible D match to TRBD1 (5 bases). The V gene's germline CDR1 is LNHDA and CDR2 SQIVND (reference sequence). The length of the CDR3 is 14 residues. The V end was cut by 5 bases, the J end by 5 bases, with 13 bases between. CDR3 DNA: TGTGCCAGTAGTGCTCTGGCGGGGGATCAGCCCCAGCATTTT. Amino acids: CASSALAGDQPQHF.

This clone occurred a few times. This chain joins TRBV28 and TRBJ2-3; 9 nucleotides align to TRBD2. The CDR3 totals 15 residues. Germline trimming cut 3 bases from V and 3 bases from J; bases unmatched to any gene: 4. CDR1 is MDHEN and CDR2 is SYDVKM in the germline V gene. CDR3 bases: TGTGCCAGCAGTTTGGGGCTAGCGGGAACAGATACGCAGTATTTT. It translates to CASSLGLAGTDTQYF. Using reference TRBV28 and TRBJ2-3 for the parts outside the CDR3, the full variable domain is DVKVTQSSRYLVKRTGEKVFLECVQDMDHENMFWYRQDPGLGLRLIYFSYDVKMKEKGDIPEGYSVSREKKERFSLILESASTNQTSMYLCASSLGLAGTDTQYFGPGTRLTVL.

A note on this clone: The sample contains more than one DNA sequence encoding this CDR3. The genes are TRBV6-1 and TRBJ1-2; D remains ambiguous. Per the germline V gene, CDR1 is MNHNS and CDR2 is SASEGT. The V and J ends lost 2 bases and 4 bases respectively, with 8 bases between them. The CDR3 totals 13 residues. This CDR3 is CASSELSGYGYTF. CDR3 DNA: TGTGCCAGCAGTGAATTGAGTGGCTATGGCTACACCTTC.

The chain joins TRBV6-5 to TRBJ1-1; D unresolved. V lost 2 bases and J lost 5, with 9 bases in between. This CDR3 is 13 amino acids long. The germline V gene encodes CDR1 MNHEY and CDR2 SVGAGI. The CDR3 sequence: CASSYDSVTEAFF. In DNA form, the CDR3 reads TGTGCCAGCAGTTACGACTCGGTGACTGAAGCTTTCTTT.

V usage is TRBV19 and J usage is TRBJ1-1; D possibly corresponds to TRBD1 (6 bases). Germline values: CDR1 LNHDA, CDR2 SQIVND (reference sequence). V was pared by 8 bases and J by 10 bases, with 11 bases between. The CDR3 extends over 10 amino acids. The CDR3 DNA sequence: TGTGCCAGTGAAAACAGGGTAGCTTTCTTT. Translated: CASENRVAFF.

This clone was seen more than once but under ten times. The chain joins TRBV2 to TRBJ2-7, with 9 bases matching TRBD1. CDR1 SNHLY and CDR2 FYNNEI come from the germline V gene. J was trimmed by 3 bases and V by 6 bases; bases with no gene match: 15. This CDR3 comprises 17 residues. In DNA, the CDR3 is TGTGCCAGCAGCCTCCGGCCTGGGACAGGGAGCAACTACGAGCAGTACTTC. Encoded protein: CASSLRPGTGSNYEQYF.

This sequence joins TRBV7-6 and TRBJ2-3; TRBD1 matches 9 bases. Germline V CDR1 and CDR2: SGHVS, FNYEAQ. V was clipped by 5 bases and J by 2 bases; unmatched bases: 5. This CDR3 comprises 15 residues. As DNA, the CDR3 is TGTGCCAGCAGCCCATGGACAGGGGCCACAGATACGCAGTATTTT. It codes for CASSPWTGATDTQYF.

This clone was detected only once. The chain is built from TRBV5-1 and TRBJ2-7; 9 positions agree with TRBD2. CDR3 size: 15 residues. Germline loops: CDR1 SGHRS, CDR2 YFSETQ. With 0 bases clipped from V and 2 bases from J, the junction kept 3 bases outside the gene matches. The CDR3 DNA sequence: TGCGCCAGCAGCTTGGTGCGGGGGGGTACCTACGAGCAGTACTTC. Protein product: CASSLVRGGTYEQYF.

V usage is TRBV4-3 and J usage is TRBJ2-7; no clear D. CDR1 LGHNA and CDR2 YSLEER come from the germline V gene. This CDR3 region has 15 residues. Trimming removed 0 bases from V and 0 bases from J, with 9 bases in between. The CDR3 protein is CASSQDHASSYEQYF. In nucleotides, the CDR3 is TGCGCCAGCAGCCAAGATCACGCGAGCTCCTACGAGCAGTACTTC.

The chain joins TRBV5-1 to TRBJ1-1, with TRBD1 matching over 12 bases. Germline V CDR1 and CDR2: SGHRS, YFSETQ. Trimming at V came to 4 bases and at J to 6 bases, leaving 4 bases not matched to a gene. The CDR3 spans 14 residues. Here the CDR3 DNA reads TGCGCCAGCAGCCCGGGACAGGGGGCGGCTGAAGCTTTCTTT. Translated, it gives CASSPGQGAAEAFF.

The CDR3 nucleotides are TGTGCCAGCAGCGTAGCCGGGGGTGGCACTGAAGCTTTCTTT. Protein product: CASSVAGGGTEAFF. The rearrangement uses TRBV9 and TRBJ1-1; D might be TRBD1 (5 bases). Germline CDR1 and CDR2: SGDLS and YYNGEE. The CDR3 consists of 14 residues. Trimming shortened V by 0 bases and J by 4 bases, and 10 bases separated the two germline ends.

The chain uses TRBV28 and TRBJ1-1; D unresolved. Germline loops: CDR1 MDHEN, CDR2 SYDVKM. V gave up 1 base and J gave up 9 bases, with 6 bases separating them. This CDR3 has 11 amino acids. In DNA, the CDR3 is TGTGCCAGCAGTTTATCGACACAAGCTTTCTTT. Translating it yields CASSLSTQAFF.

This clone was recorded only once. This chain connects TRBV28 to TRBJ2-3; 8 bases match TRBD1. CDR1 is MDHEN, CDR2 SYDVKM, per germline. The CDR3 length is 15 residues. Losses at the gene ends were 2 bases for V and 3 bases for J; bases not matched to a gene: 4. CDR3 nucleotides: TGTGCCAGCAGTTTACGTACAGGGGGGACAGATACGCAGTATTTT. Residues: CASSLRTGGTDTQYF.

The chain joins TRBV2 to TRBJ2-5, with 8 bases lining up with TRBD1. Per germline, CDR1 SNHLY and CDR2 FYNNEI. The CDR3 consists of 18 residues. V shed 5 bases, J shed 0 bases, and the junction held 14 bases outside the gene matches. CDR3 protein: CASSLSSPWDRYQETQYF. The CDR3 bases are TGTGCCAGCAGTTTAAGTAGTCCATGGGACAGGTACCAAGAGACCCAGTACTTC. Full variable domain (missing parts from reference TRBV2 and TRBJ2-5): EPEVTQTPSHQVTQMGQEVILRCVPISNHLYFYWYRQILGQKVEFLVSFYNNEISEKSEIFDDQFSVERPDGSNFTLKIRSTKLEDSAMYFCASSLSSPWDRYQETQYFGPGTRLLVL.

This clone was counted once. The chain links TRBV2 to TRBJ2-7; possibly TRBD2 for D (6 bases). V was clipped by 8 bases and J by 2 bases, with 16 bases between them. CDR1 and CDR2 from the germline V gene are SNHLY and FYNNEI. This CDR3 has 14 residues. In DNA form, the CDR3 reads TGTGCCAGCGGGGGGAAACCCCCCACCTACGAGCAGTACTTC. This sequence encodes CASGGKPPTYEQYF.

The chain joins TRBV5-4 to TRBJ1-2, with 12 bases lining up with TRBD1. The CDR3 totals 17 residues. Trimming cost V 3 bases and J 0 bases; bases outside gene matches: 6. Germline V lookup: CDR1 SGHNT, CDR2 YYREEE (reference sequence). CDR3 sequence reads: CASSSTGQGASNYGYTF. The CDR3 region has the DNA TGTGCCAGCAGCTCCACGGGACAGGGGGCTTCTAACTATGGCTACACCTTC.

The chain has TRBV7-2 and TRBJ2-1, with TRBD2 identical over 14 bases. Germline CDR1 is SGHTA and CDR2 is FQGNSA. V lost 1 base, J lost 7 bases, and 9 bases stayed unmatched. The CDR3 runs to 18 residues. The CDR3 here is CASSLVGTSGGSGNEQFF. In DNA, the CDR3 is TGTGCCAGCAGCTTAGTCGGGACTAGCGGGGGTTCCGGGAATGAGCAGTTCTTC.

This chain uses TRBV29-1 with TRBJ1-1; TRBD1 might be the D (5 bases). V lost 0 bases and J lost 3, with 14 bases in between. Germline V gene lookup returns CDR1 SQVTM and CDR2 ANQGSEA. The CDR3 runs 15 residues. Written as DNA, the CDR3 is TGCAGCGTTGAAGATCTTCTGGGCAGGGACACTGAAGCTTTCTTT. Protein sequence: CSVEDLLGRDTEAFF.

The rearrangement joins TRBV2 to TRBJ2-2; D might be TRBD2 (5 bases). Trimming took 7 bases from V and 0 from J, leaving 9 bases between them. CDR1 SNHLY and CDR2 FYNNEI come from the germline V gene. CDR3 length equals 14 residues. The CDR3, as DNA: TGTGCCAGCACGGGGAACGCGAACACCGGGGAGCTGTTTTTT. It encodes CASTGNANTGELFF.

A word on this clone: Within the sample, other DNA sequences also encode this same CDR3. This chain uses TRBV11-2 with TRBJ1-5; no clear D gene. Trimming took 0 bases from V and 4 from J, leaving 4 bases between them. There are 13 residues in the CDR3. Germline lookup yields CDR1 SGHAT and CDR2 FQNNGV. This CDR3 is CASSLDRNQPQHF. CDR3 DNA: TGTGCCAGCAGCTTAGACAGGAATCAGCCCCAGCATTTT.